Listed here are 20 T cell receptor beta chains from one sample, sequenced in a study of shared clonotypes between healthy human individuals. Terminally differentiated effector memory CD45RA+ cells were excluded from the naive CD8 cells, which were CD45RO-negative and positively selected for CCR7. TCRdb's table, derived via immunoSEQ multiplex PCR, lists solely in-frame clones and lacks some. The sample yields millions of clones, about 95% seen once. Source material: naive CD8+ T cells sorted from blood. The receptors were sampled from a man between 18 and 35 years old in good health.

The chain couples TRBV27 to TRBJ1-2; D gene ambiguous. The CDR3 totals 16 residues. V lost 6 bases and J 5 bases, leaving 22 bases between the germline ends. In germline, CDR1 is MNHEY, CDR2 SMNVEV (reference sequence). CDR3 region: CASSPTAPAREYGYTF. The DNA for the CDR3 is TGTGCCAGCAGCCCAACGGCGCCGGCCAGAGAGTATGGCTACACCTTC.

The chain joins TRBV29-1 to TRBJ2-1; D may be TRBD2 (6 bases). Trimming shortened V by 1 base and J by 2 bases, and 21 bases separated the two germline ends. There are 18 residues in the CDR3. CDR1 is SQVTM, CDR2 ANQGSEA, per germline. Written as DNA, the CDR3 is TGCAGCGTTGAAGGTATTTACGATGACGGAGGGGCCTACAATGAGCAGTTCTTC. It codes for CSVEGIYDDGGAYNEQFF.

About this clone itself: Other DNA sequences in this sample translate to the same CDR3. This chain links TRBV27 with TRBJ1-2; 9 bases are a match to TRBD1. The CDR3 sequence is 16 residues long. Trimming at V came to 0 bases and at J to 3 bases, leaving 5 bases not matched to a gene. Germline CDR1 MNHEY, CDR2 SMNVEV (reference sequence). In nucleotides, the CDR3 is TGTGCCAGCAGTTTATCCCCCGGGACAGGGCACTATGGCTACACCTTC. Translating it yields CASSLSPGTGHYGYTF.

The chain employs TRBV11-2 and TRBJ1-5; D not resolved. Deletions cut 3 bases from V and 7 bases from J, with 7 bases between. This CDR3 is 12 amino acids long. Germline loops: CDR1 SGHAT, CDR2 FQNNGV. CDR3 sequence reads: CASSFDIQPQHF. The CDR3 region has the DNA TGTGCCAGCAGCTTCGACATCCAGCCCCAGCATTTT.

The chain recombines TRBV13 with TRBJ2-1; tentative D call: TRBD1 (7 bases). The CDR3 loop spans 12 amino acids. Per the germline V gene, CDR1 is PRHDT and CDR2 is FYEKMQ (reference sequence). V was shortened by 11 bases and J by 8 bases, with 16 bases between the two germline ends. The CDR3 bases are TGTGCCGTATTCAGGGGGGCGGATGAGCAGTTCTTC. Translation: CAVFRGADEQFF.

The V and J genes are TRBV7-9 and TRBJ2-2; D ambiguous. Germline V gene sequence: CDR1 SEHNR, CDR2 FQNEAQ (reference sequence). The CDR3 runs to 15 residues. The germline V and J ends were trimmed by 1 base and 4 bases, with 10 bases remaining between them. This CDR3 reads CASSLDGRPTGELFF. The CDR3 DNA follows: TGTGCCAGCAGCTTAGATGGTAGGCCCACCGGGGAGCTGTTTTTT.

The gene calls are TRBV5-3 and TRBJ2-7; possible D gene TRBD1, 5 bases. TRBV5-3 counts as an open reading frame of uncertain function. This CDR3 region has 14 residues. Trimming removed 5 bases from V and 3 bases from J, with 15 bases in between. The DNA of the CDR3 is TGTGCCAGAAGATTTCAGGGAACGGGCTACGAGCAGTACTTC. Amino acid sequence: CARRFQGTGYEQYF.

V is TRBV6-1 and J is TRBJ2-7; D ambiguous. The CDR3 contains 14 residues. From germline, CDR1 is MNHNS and CDR2 SASEGT. Trimming left V 1 base short and J 3 bases short, with 10 bases between. This chain's CDR3 is CASSEEGWNYEQYF. CDR3 DNA: TGTGCCAGCAGTGAAGAGGGATGGAACTACGAGCAGTACTTC.

Worth noting for this clone: Other DNA sequences from this sample encode an identical CDR3 as well. The gene calls are TRBV6-5 and TRBJ1-1; a possible D gene is TRBD1 (5 bases). Germline-derived CDR1 and CDR2 are MNHEY and SVGAGI. The CDR3 is made up of 14 amino acids. V lost 2 bases and J 4 bases, leaving 11 bases between the germline ends. The CDR3 nucleotides are TGTGCCAGCAGTTACGGCCAGGGAGGCACTGAAGCTTTCTTT. Protein: CASSYGQGGTEAFF.

The chain carries TRBV13 and TRBJ2-1; 8 bases match TRBD2. The junction had 14 bases not matched to a gene; V was cut back by 5 bases and J by 8 bases. The CDR3 contains 16 residues. Germline CDR1 and CDR2: PRHDT and FYEKMQ (reference sequence). The CDR3 DNA reads TGTGCCAGCAGCACCTTTCGGGAGGGGGATCGGGATGAGCAGTTCTTC. It encodes CASSTFREGDRDEQFF. The entire variable domain, with the rest obtained from reference TRBV13 and TRBJ2-1, is as follows: AAGVIQSPRHLIKEKRETATLKCYPIPRHDTVYWYQQGPGQDPQFLISFYEKMQSDKGSIPDRFSAQQFSDYHSELNMSSLELGDSALYFCASSTFREGDRDEQFFGPGTRLTVL.

The chain links TRBV9 to TRBJ2-1; 12 bases line up with TRBD2. The CDR3 runs 17 residues. Germline-derived CDR1 and CDR2 are SGDLS and YYNGEE. After removal of 1 base from V and 8 bases from J, the junction contained 10 bases not matched to a gene. The CDR3 here is CASSVNSYRTSGDEQFF. The CDR3 DNA is TGTGCCAGCAGCGTAAATTCATATAGGACTAGCGGGGATGAGCAGTTCTTC.

The V call is TRBV4-1, the J call TRBJ2-7, with D perhaps assigned TRBD1 or TRBD2 (6 bases each). Germline V gene sequence: CDR1 MGHRA, CDR2 YSYEKL. CDR3 size: 16 residues. V was trimmed by 5 bases and J by 4 bases, leaving 21 bases between them. The CDR3 DNA is TGCGCCAGCAGCGCTAAGGAAGGGGGGATTGGATACGAGCAGTACTTC. It specifies CASSAKEGGIGYEQYF.

In regard to this clone: Different DNA sequences within this sample yield the same CDR3. CDR3 in amino acids: CASTLSSYEQYF. DNA of the CDR3: TGTGCCAGCACCCTCAGCTCCTACGAGCAGTACTTC. J is TRBJ2-7 and V is TRBV7-9; no reliable D call. This CDR3 is 12 amino acids long. V lost 7 bases and J 0 bases, leaving 7 bases between the germline ends. Germline CDR1 is SEHNR and CDR2 is FQNEAQ (reference sequence). The entire variable domain, with the rest obtained from reference TRBV7-9 and TRBJ2-7, is as follows: DTGVSQNPRHKITKRGQNVTFRCDPISEHNRLYWYRQTLGQGPEFLTYFQNEAQLEKSRLLSDRFSAERPKGSFSTLEIQRTEQGDSAMYLCASTLSSYEQYFGPGTRLTVT.

The chain recombines TRBV5-6 with TRBJ2-1; TRBD2 might be the D (6 bases). The germline V gene encodes CDR1 SGHDT and CDR2 YYEEEE. Trimming pared 0 bases from V and 3 bases from J, leaving 10 bases between. The CDR3 contains 15 residues. CDR3 region: CASSLVGGGYNEQFF. Here the CDR3 DNA reads TGTGCCAGCAGCTTGGTGGGGGGTGGCTACAATGAGCAGTTCTTC.

The rearrangement uses TRBV7-9 and TRBJ2-1; TRBD1 agrees at 7 bases. J gave up 7 bases and V 5 bases, and 8 bases lay outside the gene matches. This CDR3 has 14 residues. Germline V lookup: CDR1 SEHNR, CDR2 FQNEAQ (reference sequence). CDR3 in amino acids: CASSVAPTGNEQFF. DNA of the CDR3: TGTGCCAGCAGCGTCGCCCCGACAGGGAATGAGCAGTTCTTC.

As for this clone: An end of the junction does not agree with germline; a read error may underlie this. Additional DNA sequences in this sample encode the identical CDR3. The chain joins TRBV4-3 to TRBJ2-1, with 8 positions matching TRBD2. The CDR3 spans 18 residues. In germline, CDR1 is LGHNA, CDR2 YSLEER. CDR3 residues: CASSQDLLLAPGGKEQFF. The CDR3 nucleotides read TGCGCCAGCAGTCAAGATCTCTTACTAGCCCCGGGGGGGAAGGAGCAGTTCTTC.

This chain joins TRBV9 and TRBJ1-2, with no clear D. The CDR3 runs 13 residues. Trimming stripped 4 bases from V and 3 bases from J, with 10 bases between. Germline loops: CDR1 SGDLS, CDR2 YYNGEE. The chain's CDR3 is CASSSAGDYGYTF. Here the CDR3 DNA reads TGTGCCAGCAGCTCTGCCGGAGACTATGGCTACACCTTC.

The chain is built from TRBV2 and TRBJ2-7, with 11 nucleotides matching TRBD2. This CDR3 contains 14 residues. Trimming cost V 7 bases and J 2 bases; bases outside gene matches: 4. Germline loops: CDR1 SNHLY, CDR2 FYNNEI. The CDR3 sequence is CASNGLAGAYEQYF. CDR3 bases: TGTGCCAGCAATGGACTAGCGGGCGCCTACGAGCAGTACTTC. Combining the CDR3 with reference TRBV2 and TRBJ2-7 gives the whole variable domain EPEVTQTPSHQVTQMGQEVILRCVPISNHLYFYWYRQILGQKVEFLVSFYNNEISEKSEIFDDQFSVERPDGSNFTLKIRSTKLEDSAMYFCASNGLAGAYEQYFGPGTRLTVT.

This chain joins TRBV5-6 and TRBJ2-7, with TRBD2 as a possible D gene (5 bases). The CDR3 spans 13 residues. CDR1 and CDR2 from the germline V gene are SGHDT and YYEEEE. Trimming shortened V by 0 bases and J by 6 bases, and 10 bases separated the two germline ends. This chain's CDR3 is CASSLDGVVEQYF. For the CDR3, the DNA is TGTGCCAGCAGCTTGGACGGGGTTGTCGAGCAGTACTTC.

Notes on this clone: Other DNA sequences in this specimen translate into the identical CDR3. The rearrangement joins TRBV5-5 to TRBJ1-5, with D perhaps TRBD1 (5 bases). V was trimmed by 1 base and J by 6 bases, leaving 8 bases between them. The CDR3 consists of 13 residues. Germline CDR1 SGHKS, CDR2 YYEKEE (reference sequence). In DNA form, the CDR3 reads TGTGCCAGCAGCTTGTGGGGCGGTCAGCCCCAGCATTTT. Residues: CASSLWGGQPQHF.